Sequencing of this TCR beta chain was carried out in a study of T-cell reconstitution after alpha-beta-depleted transplantation in children. This CDR3 region has 13 residues. V dropped 1 base and J dropped 4 bases, with 5 bases sitting between them. Germline lookup yields CDR1 MGHDK and CDR2 SYGVNS. This clonotype was found many times. It was with unique molecular identifiers that the TCRbeta library was prepared. MiXCR was run by TCRdb on the PCR reads, yielding one entry per CDR3 protein. The table includes about 160,000 distinct CDR3 sequences, roughly 10% detected once. The sequencing here drew on PBMCs, taken before TCRalphabeta/CD19-depleted stem cell transplant. The TCR comes from a boy between 2 and 10 years old with acute myeloid leukemia, due to receive a stem cell transplant. The chain combines TRBV25-1 with TRBJ2-1; the D call may be TRBD1 or TRBD2 (5 bases each). The CDR3 loop is CASSEWGYNEQFF. CDR3 bases: TGTGCCAGCAGTGAATGGGGGTACAATGAGCAGTTCTTC. Variable domain in full (rest from reference TRBV25-1 and TRBJ2-1): EADIYQTPRYLVIGTGKKITLECSQTMGHDKMYWYQQDPGMELHLIHYSYGVNSTEKGDLSSESTVSRIRTEHFPLTLESARPSHTSQYLCASSEWGYNEQFFGPGTRLTVL.